The TCR beta chain under discussion was sequenced for a study of HIV-infected children after antiretroviral therapy interruption. Background on the study: Children had CD4+ above 500, viral load below 50 copies/ml, either treatment arm. Most participating children were previously exposed to EBV and CMV. Weeks 0, 12, interruption end (24 or 48), and about 3 years post-study gave interruption-arm samples.

Unique molecular identifiers were included in an RNA-based 3' RACE TCR library. One entry per CDR3 protein results from TCRdb running MiXCR on the 3' RACE reads. The sample carries 7,000 or so distinct CDR3 sequences, about 16% recorded once. Noted treatment: PENTA 11 planned treatment interruption arm or continuous ART arm. This CDR3 spans 14 amino acids. Per the germline V gene, CDR1 is SQVTM and CDR2 is ANQGSEA. The germline V and J ends were trimmed by 5 bases and 2 bases, with 16 bases remaining between them. Within the sample, this clonotype is medium-sized. The V gene is TRBV29-1, the J gene TRBJ2-7, with D hard to call. This TCR was sampled from a pool of human donors with HIV. Sequencing used CD45RO+ CD8+ T cells from PBMCs, pooled from several time points, obtained from a donor given antiretroviral therapy, either interrupted or continuous. Subset noted: memory CD8+ CD45RO+ CD45RA- T cells. The CDR3 loop reads CSVYLQTSAYEQYF. The CDR3, as DNA: TGCAGCGTTTACTTGCAGACATCCGCCTACGAGCAGTACTTC.